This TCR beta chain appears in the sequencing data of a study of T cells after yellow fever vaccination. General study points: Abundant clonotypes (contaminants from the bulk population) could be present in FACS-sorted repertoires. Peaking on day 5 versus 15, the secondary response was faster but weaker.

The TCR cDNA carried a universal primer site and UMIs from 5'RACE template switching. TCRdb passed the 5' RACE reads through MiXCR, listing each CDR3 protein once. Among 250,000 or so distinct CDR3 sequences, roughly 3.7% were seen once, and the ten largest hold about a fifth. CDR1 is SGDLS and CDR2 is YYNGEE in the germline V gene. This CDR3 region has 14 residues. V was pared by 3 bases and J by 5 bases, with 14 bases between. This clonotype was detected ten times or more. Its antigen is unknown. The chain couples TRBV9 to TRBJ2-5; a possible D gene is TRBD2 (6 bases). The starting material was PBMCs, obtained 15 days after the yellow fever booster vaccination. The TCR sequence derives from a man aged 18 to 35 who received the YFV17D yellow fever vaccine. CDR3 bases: TGTGCCAGCAGCGCCTTGGGAGGCGGGGAGACCCAGTACTTC. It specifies CASSALGGGETQYF. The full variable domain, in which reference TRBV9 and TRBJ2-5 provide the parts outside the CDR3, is DSGVTQTPKHLITATGQRVTLRCSPRSGDLSVYWYQQSLDQGLQFLIQYYNGEERAKGNILERFSAQQFPDLHSELNLSSLELGDSALYFCASSALGGGETQYFGPGTRLLVL.